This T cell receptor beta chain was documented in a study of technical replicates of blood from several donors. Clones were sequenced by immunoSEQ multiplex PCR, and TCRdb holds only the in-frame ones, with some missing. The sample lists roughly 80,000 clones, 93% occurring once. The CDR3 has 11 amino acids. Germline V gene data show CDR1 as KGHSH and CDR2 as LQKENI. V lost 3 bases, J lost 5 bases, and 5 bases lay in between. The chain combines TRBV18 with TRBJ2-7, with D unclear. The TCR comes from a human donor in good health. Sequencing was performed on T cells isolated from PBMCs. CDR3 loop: CASSPANEQYF. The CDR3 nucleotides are TGTGCCAGCTCACCCGCGAACGAGCAGTACTTC.